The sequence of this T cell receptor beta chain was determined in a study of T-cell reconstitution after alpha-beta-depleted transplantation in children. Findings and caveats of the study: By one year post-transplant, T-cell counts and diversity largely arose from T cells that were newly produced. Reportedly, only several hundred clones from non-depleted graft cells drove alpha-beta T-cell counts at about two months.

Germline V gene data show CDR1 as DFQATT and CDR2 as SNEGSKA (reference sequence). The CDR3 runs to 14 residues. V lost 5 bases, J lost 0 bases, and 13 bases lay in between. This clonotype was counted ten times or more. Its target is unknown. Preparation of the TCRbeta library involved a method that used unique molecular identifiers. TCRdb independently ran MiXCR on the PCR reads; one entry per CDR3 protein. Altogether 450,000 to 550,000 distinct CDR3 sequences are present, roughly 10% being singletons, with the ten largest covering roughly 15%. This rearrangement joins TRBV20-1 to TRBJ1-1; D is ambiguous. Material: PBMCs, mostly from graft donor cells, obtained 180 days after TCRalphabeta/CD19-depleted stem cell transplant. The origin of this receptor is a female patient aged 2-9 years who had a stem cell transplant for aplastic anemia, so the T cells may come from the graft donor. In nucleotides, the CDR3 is TGCAGTGCTGGTAGGATCCTGATGAACACTGAAGCTTTCTTT. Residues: CSAGRILMNTEAFF.